A selection of T cell receptor beta chains follows, all from one sample in a study of cytomegalovirus exposure and HLA in healthy donors. TCRdb keeps only in-frame clones here, not all; method: immunoSEQ multiplex PCR. The table lists 150,000 to 180,000 clones, 75% to 85% of them singletons. Sequencing input: PBMCs. The source is a woman between 40 and 55 years old in good health and CMV-seropositive. Both conserved end residues are part of each CDR3. D genes are given only for firm matches. A clone size is listed for some rows: how often the clone was seen (once, few, many), or a class if it is expanded.

>TRBJ2-2|-|TRBV29-1|-
TGCAGCGTCCAACGAGAGCCCGGGGAGCTGTTTTTT
CSVQREPGELFF
>TRBJ1-1|once|TRBV5-1|TRBD1
TGCGCCAGCAGCTTGGGGACCGGGACAGGGGGCTTTGATGAAGCTTTCTTT
CASSLGTGTGGFDEAFF
>TRBJ1-5|once|TRBV27|-
TGTGCCAGCAGTTCACAGGGCAGCAATCAGCCCCAGCATTTT
CASSSQGSNQPQHF
>TRBJ1-5|-|TRBV7-2|-
TGTGCCAGCAGCCCCTCTTGGGCAACGTATCAGCCCCAGCATTTT
CASSPSWATYQPQHF
>TRBJ2-5|-|TRBV19|TRBD2
TGTGCCAGTCGAAGGGGCCTAGCGGCGAAAGAGACCCAGTACTTC
CASRRGLAAKETQYF
>TRBJ2-2|-|TRBV4-2|TRBD2
TGTGCCAGCAGCCAAGAGGCTAGCGGGAGATCCGGGGAGCTGTTTTTT
CASSQEASGRSGELFF
>TRBJ2-1|-|TRBV7-9|-
TGTGCCAGCAGCCCCAACACCCGACTATCCTCCTACAATGAGCAGTTCTTC
CASSPNTRLSSYNEQFF
>TRBJ2-5|-|TRBV7-6|-
TGTGCCAGCAGCCCGGGTGGGCAGGGCAGAGAGACCCAGTACTTC
CASSPGGQGRETQYF
>TRBJ2-7|-|TRBV10-3|-
TGTGCCATCCCATGCAGGTATAACGAGCAGTACTTC
CAIPCRYNEQYF
>TRBJ2-7|-|TRBV28|-
TGTGCCAGCAGCCCCCTGGACAGAATGGGTAACGAGCAGTACTTC
CASSPLDRMGNEQYF
>TRBJ1-1|-|TRBV7-9|-
TGTGCCAGCAGCCCGGCAGGGAAAGGGGACACTGAAGCTTTCTTT
CASSPAGKGDTEAFF
>TRBJ1-5|-|TRBV7-9|-
TGTGCCAGCAGCCAGCGGGGGGATCAGCCCCAGCATTTT
CASSQRGDQPQHF
>TRBJ2-7|-|TRBV7-9|TRBD2
TGTGCCAGCAGCTTTCGCAGCGGGGGCTCCTACGAGCAGTACTTC
CASSFRSGGSYEQYF
>TRBJ2-3|-|TRBV6-1|-
TGTGCCAGCAGTCCTATCGGCGGCCTCACAGATACGCAGTATTTT
CASSPIGGLTDTQYF
>TRBJ2-7|-|TRBV13|TRBD2
TGTGCCAGCATCTGGAGGGCGGGGGGCTCCTACGAGCAGTACTTC
CASIWRAGGSYEQYF
>TRBJ1-4|-|TRBV5-1|-
TGCGCCAGCAGCTTACAGGGAGGGGACAATGAAAAACTGTTTTTT
CASSLQGGDNEKLFF
>TRBJ2-1|few|TRBV5-1|-
TGCGCCAGCAGCTTGGTTCGCGGAGAACCCTACAATGAGCAGTTCTTC
CASSLVRGEPYNEQFF
>TRBJ2-3|-|TRBV12-5|TRBD2
TGTGCTAGTGGCTCGTGGACTAGTTTGGATACGCAGTATTTT
CASGSWTSLDTQYF
>TRBJ1-3|-|TRBV18|-
TGTGCCAGCTCACCACCGGCTGTAGGGGGAATCGGAAACACCATATATTTT
CASSPPAVGGIGNTIYF
>TRBJ2-5|-|TRBV7-9|TRBD2
TGTGCCAGCAGCCCAATACCCCTAGCGGGAGGGGGAGAGACCCAGTACTTC
CASSPIPLAGGGETQYF
>TRBJ2-7|-|TRBV10-3|TRBD2
TGTGCCATCAGTGAGCCGGGACTAGCGGAGACTTCCTACGAGCAGTACTTC
CAISEPGLAETSYEQYF
>TRBJ2-7|once|TRBV7-9|-
TGTGCCAGCAGCTTAGATCAGGGGAGCTACGAGCAGTACTTC
CASSLDQGSYEQYF
>TRBJ1-3|-|TRBV27|-
TGTGCCAGCAGTTCCCAGGGGCGTGGTGGAAACACCATATATTTT
CASSSQGRGGNTIYF
>TRBJ2-2|-|TRBV5-1|-
TGCGCCAGCAGCTTGGACCAGGGGTCAGGGGAGCTGTTTTTT
CASSLDQGSGELFF
>TRBJ2-1|-|TRBV14|TRBD2
TGTGCCAGCAGCGAGACACATAGGACTAGCGGGAGGTTCTTC
CASSETHRTSGRFF
>TRBJ1-1|-|TRBV6-5|TRBD1
TGTGCCAGCAGTTCAATCCAGGGGGCGCGGACTGAAGCTTTCTTT
CASSSIQGARTEAFF
>TRBJ2-7|-|TRBV28|TRBD2
TGTGCCAGCAGTTTATGGTTGACTAGCGGGAAGGCCGAGCAGTACTTC
CASSLWLTSGKAEQYF
>TRBJ2-5|-|TRBV2|TRBD1
TGTGCCAGCTTTTTGACCGAGACAGGGTTCGGGGAGACCCAGTACTTC
CASFLTETGFGETQYF
>TRBJ2-6|few|TRBV19|-
TGTGCCGGGGCTACAGTCTCTGGGGCCAACGTCCTGACTTTC
CAGATVSGANVLTF
>TRBJ2-7|-|TRBV9|TRBD2
TGTGCCAGCAGCGTAGCTCCGAACGGGAGGGCCGGAAGCGAGCAGTACTTC
CASSVAPNGRAGSEQYF
>TRBJ2-4|-|TRBV27|-
TGTGCCAGCAGTTCCCAGGGGGGTTCGGCCAAAAACATTCAGTACTTC
CASSSQGGSAKNIQYF
>TRBJ2-7|once|TRBV28|TRBD2
TGTGCCAGCAGTTCTCCCCGGACTAGCGGCACCTACGAGCAGTACTTC
CASSSPRTSGTYEQYF
>TRBJ1-1|-|TRBV5-6|-
TGTGCCAGCAGCTTGAAGTGGGCAGGGCAGAACACTGAAGCTTTCTTT
CASSLKWAGQNTEAFF
>TRBJ2-1|-|TRBV30|-
TGTGCCTGGAGTGACAGGGGGTTTGGTTCTAGCGGGGTATACAATGAGCAGTTCTTC
CAWSDRGFGSSGVYNEQFF
>TRBJ2-3|-|TRBV2|-
TGTGCCAGCAGTGAAGAGGGGATTACAGATACGCAGTATTTT
CASSEEGITDTQYF
>TRBJ2-7|-|TRBV9|TRBD2
TGTGCCAGCAGCGTAGACACTAGCGGGAGGAACGAGCAGTACTTC
CASSVDTSGRNEQYF
>TRBJ2-1|once|TRBV30|TRBD2
TGTGCCGGGACTAGGACTAGGAATGAGCAGTTCTTC
CAGTRTRNEQFF
>TRBJ1-1|-|TRBV2|TRBD1
TGTGCCAGCAGTTTCCGACAGGGCGGCTTGGCTGAAGCTTTCTTT
CASSFRQGGLAEAFF
>TRBJ2-1|-|TRBV5-1|TRBD2
TGCGCCAGCAGCTTACGGACTAGCGGGAGAAATGAGCAGTTCTTC
CASSLRTSGRNEQFF
>TRBJ2-3|-|TRBV7-6|TRBD2
TGTGCCAGCAGCTTAGCTCCTCTAGGTCCTAGCGGGAGGGCCCAAGAAGATACGCAGTATTTT
CASSLAPLGPSGRAQEDTQYF
>TRBJ2-7|-|TRBV19|-
TGTGCCAGTAGTATAGCGGCGGCAGTCTCCTACGAGCAGTACTTC
CASSIAAAVSYEQYF
>TRBJ1-4|-|TRBV25-1|TRBD1
TGTGCCAGCAGTGAAAACAGGGGGCGGGAAAAACTGTTTTTT
CASSENRGREKLFF
>TRBJ1-4|-|TRBV15|TRBD1
TGTGCCACCAGCAGAGATCGGGGGAAGGGGGCGCGAGAAAAACTGTTTTTT
CATSRDRGKGAREKLFF
>TRBJ2-2|few|TRBV12-5|TRBD1
TGTGCTAGTGGCGCAGAAGGGACAGGAGACGACACGAACACCGGGGAGCTGTTTTTT
CASGAEGTGDDTNTGELFF
>TRBJ1-1|many|TRBV5-1|-
TGCGCCAGCAGCTTGGGGGACAATCAGGGCCTAATGAACACTGAAGCTTTCTTT
CASSLGDNQGLMNTEAFF
>TRBJ2-7|-|TRBV9|-
TGTGCCAGCAGCGTAGGCGAGCCCCACGAGCAGTACTTC
CASSVGEPHEQYF
>TRBJ2-1|-|TRBV7-3|TRBD2
TGTGCCAGCAGCTTGACTAGCATAGACAATGAGCAGTTCTTC
CASSLTSIDNEQFF
>TRBJ2-3|few|TRBV5-1|TRBD2
TGCGCCAGCAGCCCCAGGACTAGCGGGGGATCTAGCACAGATACGCAGTATTTT
CASSPRTSGGSSTDTQYF
>TRBJ1-2|-|TRBV30|-
TGTGCCTGGAGTGCCTACCCCCATCCAGGGGCTGGTGGCTACACCTTC
CAWSAYPHPGAGGYTF
>TRBJ2-3|-|TRBV27|TRBD2
TGTGCCAGCAGTGCTATAGCGGGAGGGAGAGATACGCAGTATTTT
CASSAIAGGRDTQYF
>TRBJ2-7|-|TRBV5-1|TRBD1
TGCGCCAGCAGCTTTCGGACAGGACTGATGTACGAGCAGTACTTC
CASSFRTGLMYEQYF